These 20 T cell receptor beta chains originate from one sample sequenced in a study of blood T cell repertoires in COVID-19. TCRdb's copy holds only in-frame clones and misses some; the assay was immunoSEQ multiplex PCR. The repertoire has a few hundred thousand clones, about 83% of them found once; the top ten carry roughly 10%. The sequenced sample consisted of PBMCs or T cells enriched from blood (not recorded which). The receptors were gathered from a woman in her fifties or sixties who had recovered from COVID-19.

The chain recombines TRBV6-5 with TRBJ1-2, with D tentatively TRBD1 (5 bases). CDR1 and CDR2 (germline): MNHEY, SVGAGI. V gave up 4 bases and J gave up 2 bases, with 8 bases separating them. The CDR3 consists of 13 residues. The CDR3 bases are TGTGCCAGCAGTTCCGACAGAAACTATGGCTACACCTTC. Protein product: CASSSDRNYGYTF.

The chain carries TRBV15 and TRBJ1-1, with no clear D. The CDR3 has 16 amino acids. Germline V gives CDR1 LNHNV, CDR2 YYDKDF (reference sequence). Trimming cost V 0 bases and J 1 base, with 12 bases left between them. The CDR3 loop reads CATSRETHRTNTEAFF. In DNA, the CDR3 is TGTGCCACCAGCAGAGAAACGCACAGAACGAACACTGAAGCTTTCTTT.

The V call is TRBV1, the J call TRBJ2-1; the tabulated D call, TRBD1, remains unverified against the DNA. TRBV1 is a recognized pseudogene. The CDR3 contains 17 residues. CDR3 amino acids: CTSSQDRWRLDINEQFF. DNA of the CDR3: TGCACCAGCAGCCAAGATCGATGGAGACTGGACATCAATGAGCAGTTCTTC.

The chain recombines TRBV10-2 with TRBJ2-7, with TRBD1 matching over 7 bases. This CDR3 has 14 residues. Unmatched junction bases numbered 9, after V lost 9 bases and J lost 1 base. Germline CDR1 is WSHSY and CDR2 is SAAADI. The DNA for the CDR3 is TGCGCCAGTAGCCTCGGGACAGATTCCTACGAGCAGTACTTC. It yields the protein CASSLGTDSYEQYF.

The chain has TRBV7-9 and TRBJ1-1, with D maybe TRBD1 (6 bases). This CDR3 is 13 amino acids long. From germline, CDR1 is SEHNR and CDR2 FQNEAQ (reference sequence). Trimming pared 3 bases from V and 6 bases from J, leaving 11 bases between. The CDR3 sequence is CASSFTGRAEAFF. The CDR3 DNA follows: TGTGCCAGCAGCTTCACAGGGAGAGCTGAAGCTTTCTTT.

CDR3 sequence (DNA): TGTGCCAGCAGTTCTTCCCCGGGACAGGGGGACCAAGAGACCCAGTACTTC. This gives the protein CASSSSPGQGDQETQYF. The V call is TRBV28, the J call TRBJ2-5, with 11 bases aligning to TRBD1. CDR1 MDHEN and CDR2 SYDVKM come from the germline V gene. CDR3 length: 17 residues. V shed 4 bases and J 0 bases; nucleotides not matched to a gene: 7.

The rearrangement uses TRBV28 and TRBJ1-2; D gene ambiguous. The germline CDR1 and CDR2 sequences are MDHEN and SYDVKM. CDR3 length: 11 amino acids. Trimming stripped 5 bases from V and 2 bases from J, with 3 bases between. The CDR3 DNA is TGTGCCAGCAGTCTCAACTATGGCTACACCTTC. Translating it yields CASSLNYGYTF.

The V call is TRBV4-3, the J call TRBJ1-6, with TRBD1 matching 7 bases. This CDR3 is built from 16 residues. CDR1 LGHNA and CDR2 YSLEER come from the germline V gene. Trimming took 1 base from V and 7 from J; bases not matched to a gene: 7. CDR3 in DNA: TGCGCCAGCAGCCAAGCGGACAGGTCGAGAAATTCACCCCTCCACTTT. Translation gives CASSQADRSRNSPLHF.

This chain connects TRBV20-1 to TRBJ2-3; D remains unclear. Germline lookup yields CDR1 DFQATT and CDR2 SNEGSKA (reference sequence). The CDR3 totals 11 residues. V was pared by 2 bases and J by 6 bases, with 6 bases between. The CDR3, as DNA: TGCAGTGCTAGAAGTCGGGATACGCAGTATTTT. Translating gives CSARSRDTQYF.

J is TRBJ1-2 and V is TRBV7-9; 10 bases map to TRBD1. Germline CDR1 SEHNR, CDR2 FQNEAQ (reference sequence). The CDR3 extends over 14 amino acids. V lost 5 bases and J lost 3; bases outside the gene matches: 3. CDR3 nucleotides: TGTGCCAGCAGCCCAGGACAGGGGGACTATGGCTACACCTTC. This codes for CASSPGQGDYGYTF.

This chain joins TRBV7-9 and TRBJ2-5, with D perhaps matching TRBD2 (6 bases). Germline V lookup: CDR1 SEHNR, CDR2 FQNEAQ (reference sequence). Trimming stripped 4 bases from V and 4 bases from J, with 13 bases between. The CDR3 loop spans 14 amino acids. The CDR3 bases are TGTGCCAGCAGCTCCCGGGACTTTGGAGAGACCCAGTACTTC. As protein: CASSSRDFGETQYF.

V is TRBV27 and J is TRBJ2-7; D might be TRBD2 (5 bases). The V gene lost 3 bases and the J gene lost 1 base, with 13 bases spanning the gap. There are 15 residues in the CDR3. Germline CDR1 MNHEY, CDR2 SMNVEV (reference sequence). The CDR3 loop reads CASSFRGLGSYEQYF. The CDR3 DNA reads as TGTGCCAGCAGTTTTCGGGGTTTAGGGTCCTACGAGCAGTACTTC.

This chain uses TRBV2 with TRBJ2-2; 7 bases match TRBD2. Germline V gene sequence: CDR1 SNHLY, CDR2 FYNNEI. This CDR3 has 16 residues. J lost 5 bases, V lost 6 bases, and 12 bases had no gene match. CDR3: CASSLVGGGGTGELFF. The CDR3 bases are TGTGCCAGCAGCCTGGTAGGCGGGGGAGGAACCGGGGAGCTGTTTTTT.

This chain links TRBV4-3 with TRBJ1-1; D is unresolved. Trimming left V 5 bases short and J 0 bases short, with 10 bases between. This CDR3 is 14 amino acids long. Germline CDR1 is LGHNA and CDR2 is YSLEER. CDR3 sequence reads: CASSTPGMNTEAFF. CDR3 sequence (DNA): TGCGCCAGCAGCACCCCAGGAATGAACACTGAAGCTTTCTTT.

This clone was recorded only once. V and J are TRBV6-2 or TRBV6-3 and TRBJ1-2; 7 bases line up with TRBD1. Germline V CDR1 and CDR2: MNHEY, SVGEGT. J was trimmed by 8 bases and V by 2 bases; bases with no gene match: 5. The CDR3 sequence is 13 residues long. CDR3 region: CASSYATGSGYTF. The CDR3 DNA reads TGTGCCAGCAGTTACGCGACAGGGAGCGGCTACACCTTC.

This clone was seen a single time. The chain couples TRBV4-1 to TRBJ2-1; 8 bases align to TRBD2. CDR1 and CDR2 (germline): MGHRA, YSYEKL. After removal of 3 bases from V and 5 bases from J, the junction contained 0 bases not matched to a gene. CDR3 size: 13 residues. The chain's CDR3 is CASSHGGDNEQFF. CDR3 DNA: TGCGCCAGCAGCCACGGGGGGGACAATGAGCAGTTCTTC.

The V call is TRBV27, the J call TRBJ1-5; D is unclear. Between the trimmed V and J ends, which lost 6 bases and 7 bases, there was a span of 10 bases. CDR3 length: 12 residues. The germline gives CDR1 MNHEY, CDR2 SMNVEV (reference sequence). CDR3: CASRAGGQPQHF. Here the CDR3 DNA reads TGTGCCAGCAGAGCGGGCGGGCAGCCCCAGCATTTT.

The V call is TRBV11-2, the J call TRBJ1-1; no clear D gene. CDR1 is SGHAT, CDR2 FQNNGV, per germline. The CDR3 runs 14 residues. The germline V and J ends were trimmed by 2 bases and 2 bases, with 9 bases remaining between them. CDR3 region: CASSLYGRNTEAFF. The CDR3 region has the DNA TGTGCCAGCAGCTTATATGGGAGAAACACTGAAGCTTTCTTT.

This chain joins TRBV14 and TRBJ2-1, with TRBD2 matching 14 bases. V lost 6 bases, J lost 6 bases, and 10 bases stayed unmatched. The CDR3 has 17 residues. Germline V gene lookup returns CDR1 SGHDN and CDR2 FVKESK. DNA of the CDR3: TGTGCCAGCAGTCCGATAACGGGACTAGCGGGGGCCAATGAGCAGTTCTTC. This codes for CASSPITGLAGANEQFF.

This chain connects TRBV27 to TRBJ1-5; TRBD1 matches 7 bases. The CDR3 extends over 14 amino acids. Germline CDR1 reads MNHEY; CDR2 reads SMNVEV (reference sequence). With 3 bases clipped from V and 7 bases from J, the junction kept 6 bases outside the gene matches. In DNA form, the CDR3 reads TGTGCCAGCAGTTTGACAGGGTTGAGCCAGCCCCAGCATTTT. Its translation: CASSLTGLSQPQHF.